This entry features one T cell receptor (beta chain) sequence. Its antigen remains unidentified. The input lacks base qualities; no much larger clone sits a single base away. CDR1 and CDR2 are drawn from the germline V gene: MGHDK, SYGVNS. The germline ends are 10 bases apart after V is trimmed by 2 bases and J by 2 bases. Inclusive of the bounding cysteine and phenylalanine, the CDR3 is 14 residues long. Of the read, only the CDR3 DNA is kept; its 42 bases are in frame from base 1. This specimen comes from a study of T-cell memory formation after mild COVID-19 (dated by TCRdb to the early 2020s). With regard to the full study: TCR sequence clusters from the two donors were largely donor specific. The cohort was made up of two young adult volunteers, one female and one male, who were previously healthy. T-cell clones expanding and contracting after mild COVID-19 in a couple of donors were tracked by longitudinal TCRalpha and TCRbeta repertoire sequencing. Study-wide findings and limitations: Only a couple of mild cases were covered in the study, and larger cohorts including severe cases with pre-infection samples were considered necessary. SARS-CoV-2 specificity of the second-wave clones peaking on day 37 was not confirmed. Balanced CD4/CD8 phenotypes were observed for clones contracting from day 15 to 85, whereas a bias towards CD4+ was observed for a second wave of clones expanding from day 15 to 37. Some responding clones were found in pre-infection memory, which suggests that pre-existing cross-reactive memory T cells took part in the SARS-CoV-2 response. Contracting CD4+ clones turned up mainly in the CM and EM memory subsets, whereas EMRA was where CD8+ clones were enriched.

Sequencing instrument: Illumina NovaSeq 6000. cDNA libraries for TCRalpha and TCRbeta were prepared by 5'RACE using constant-segment primers, with sample barcodes and unique molecular identifiers added. Trizol reagent was used to extract RNA from every sample. Amplification of the libraries took two PCR steps, and the second step added a second sample barcode plus Illumina TruSeq adapters. Sequencing of the libraries was done on an Illumina NovaSeq, producing 2 x 150 bp paired-end reads. The paper's processing steps were these. Demultiplexing of reads and collapsing into UMI-guided consensus sequences were performed with migec v1.2.7. With mixcr v2.1.11, UMI consensuses were aligned to TRA and TRB V and J templates and assembled into clonotypes. Expanded or contracted clonotypes were those called significant by both edgeR and NoisET, with noise models trained on biological replicates. For edgeR calls, a false discovery rate-adjusted p below 0.01 and a log2 fold-change threshold of 1 were applied. As an exploratory analysis of dynamics, max-normalized trajectories of the 1000 most abundant clonotypes were examined with PCA combined with hierarchical clustering. Separately sequenced CD4+ and CD8+ repertoires were used to assign the CD4 or CD8 phenotype of responding clones. Using fastp trimming at Q25 and MiXCR clonotype assembly, TCRdb reanalyzed the public sequencing data and kept in-frame beta chains. Merged by CDR3 protein, the rows form single entries marked with the most common genes and DNA. For this entry, the V and J calls and clone size follow TCRdb and not the study's own pipeline. Across this sample there are 400,000 to 500,000 distinct CDR3 sequences, with about 24% seen only once. Roughly 9.7% of the sample belongs to the ten largest clones.

PBMCs were isolated by Ficoll-Paque density gradient centrifugation. The source material was PBMCs or a T cell subset sorted from them (not recorded which). The chain was built from TRBV25-1 and TRBJ2-7; too little of a D gene remains to name it. The TCR originated in an adult woman who had mild COVID-19 (a few samples of this study predate the infection). The sample titles of this study are shuffled in the database, so cell type and time point are left out; the donor was told from shared clones. The CDR3 in this case is CASSEPLTPYEQYF. The nucleotide sequence is TGTGCCAGCAGTGAACCTCTGACTCCCTACGAGCAGTACTTC.